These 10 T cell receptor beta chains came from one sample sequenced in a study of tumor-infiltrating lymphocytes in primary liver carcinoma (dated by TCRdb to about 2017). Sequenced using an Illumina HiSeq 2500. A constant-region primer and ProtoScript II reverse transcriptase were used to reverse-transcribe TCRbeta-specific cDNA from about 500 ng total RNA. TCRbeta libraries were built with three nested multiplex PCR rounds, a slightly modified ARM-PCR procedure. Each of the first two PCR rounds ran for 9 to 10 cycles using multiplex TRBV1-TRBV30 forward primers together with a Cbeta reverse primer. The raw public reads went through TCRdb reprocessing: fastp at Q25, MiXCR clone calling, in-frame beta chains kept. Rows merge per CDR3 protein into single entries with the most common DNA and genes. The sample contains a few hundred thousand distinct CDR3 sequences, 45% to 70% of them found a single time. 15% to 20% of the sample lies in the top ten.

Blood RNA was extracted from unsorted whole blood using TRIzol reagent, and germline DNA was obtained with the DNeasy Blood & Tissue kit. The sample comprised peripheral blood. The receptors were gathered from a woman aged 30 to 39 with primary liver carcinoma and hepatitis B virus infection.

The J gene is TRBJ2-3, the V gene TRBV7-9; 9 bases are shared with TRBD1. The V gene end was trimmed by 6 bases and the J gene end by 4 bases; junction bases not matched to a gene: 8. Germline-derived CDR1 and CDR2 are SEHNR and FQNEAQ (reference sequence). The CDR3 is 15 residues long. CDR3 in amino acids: CASSPNRGQSDTQYF. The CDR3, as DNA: TGTGCCAGCAGTCCTAACAGGGGGCAATCAGATACGCAGTATTTT.

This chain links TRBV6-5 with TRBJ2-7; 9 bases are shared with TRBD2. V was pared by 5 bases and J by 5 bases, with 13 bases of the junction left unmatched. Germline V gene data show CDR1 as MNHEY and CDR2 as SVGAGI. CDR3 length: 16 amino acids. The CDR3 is CASSPGGGGGSHEQYF. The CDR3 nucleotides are TGTGCCAGCAGTCCCGGGGGCGGGGGGGGTTCCCACGAGCAGTACTTC.

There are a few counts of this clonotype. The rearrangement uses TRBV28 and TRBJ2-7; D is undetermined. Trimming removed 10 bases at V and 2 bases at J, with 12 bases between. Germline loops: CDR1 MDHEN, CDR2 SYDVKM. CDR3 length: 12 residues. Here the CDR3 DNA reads TGTGCCACCCAACCTGGCACCTACGAGCAGTACTTC. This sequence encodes CATQPGTYEQYF. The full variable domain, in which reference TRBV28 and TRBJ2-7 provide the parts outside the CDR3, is DVKVTQSSRYLVKRTGEKVFLECVQDMDHENMFWYRQDPGLGLRLIYFSYDVKMKEKGDIPEGYSVSREKKERFSLILESASTNQTSMYLCATQPGTYEQYFGPGTRLTVT.

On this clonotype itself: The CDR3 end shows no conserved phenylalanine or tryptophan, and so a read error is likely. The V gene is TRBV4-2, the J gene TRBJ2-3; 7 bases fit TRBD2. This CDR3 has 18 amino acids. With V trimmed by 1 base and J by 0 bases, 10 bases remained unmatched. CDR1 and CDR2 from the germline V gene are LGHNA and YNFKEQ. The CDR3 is CASSQGWPGAGSTDTQYL. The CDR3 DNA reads TGTGCCAGCAGCCAAGGGTGGCCTGGAGCGGGGAGCACAGATACGCAGTATCTT.

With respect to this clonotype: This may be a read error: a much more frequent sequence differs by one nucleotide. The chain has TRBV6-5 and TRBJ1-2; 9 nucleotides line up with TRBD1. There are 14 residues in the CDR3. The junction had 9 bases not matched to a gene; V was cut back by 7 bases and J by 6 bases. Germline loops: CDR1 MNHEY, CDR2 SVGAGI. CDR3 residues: CASTPDGTGNGYTF. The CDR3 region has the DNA TGTGCCAGCACCCCCGACGGGACAGGGAATGGCTACACCTTC.

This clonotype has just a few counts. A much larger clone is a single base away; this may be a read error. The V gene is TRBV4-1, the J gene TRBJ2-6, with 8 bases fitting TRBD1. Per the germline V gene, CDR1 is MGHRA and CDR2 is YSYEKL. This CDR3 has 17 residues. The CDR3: CANSQGQGNSGANVLTF. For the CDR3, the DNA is TGCGCCAACAGCCAAGGACAGGGAAACTCTGGGGCCAACGTCCTGACTTTC.

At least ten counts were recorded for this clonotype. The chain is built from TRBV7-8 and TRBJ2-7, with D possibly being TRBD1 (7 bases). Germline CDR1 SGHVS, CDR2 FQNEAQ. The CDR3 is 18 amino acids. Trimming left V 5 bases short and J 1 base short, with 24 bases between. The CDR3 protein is CASSRTGGGDSASYEQYF. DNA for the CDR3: TGTGCCAGCAGCCGAACCGGGGGCGGGGACAGTGCTTCCTACGAGCAGTACTTC.

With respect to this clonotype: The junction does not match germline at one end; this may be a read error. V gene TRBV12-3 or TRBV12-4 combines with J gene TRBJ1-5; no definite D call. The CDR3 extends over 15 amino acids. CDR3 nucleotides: TGTGCCAGCAGACCAAGCCAGGAGGCGAATCGGCCCCAGCATTTT. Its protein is CASRPSQEANRPQHF.

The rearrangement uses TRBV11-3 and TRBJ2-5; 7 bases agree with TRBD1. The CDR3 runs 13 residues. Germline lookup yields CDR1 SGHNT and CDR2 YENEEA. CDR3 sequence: CAGSPQGSETQYF. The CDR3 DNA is TGTGCTGGCAGCCCACAGGGGTCTGAGACCCAGTACTTC.

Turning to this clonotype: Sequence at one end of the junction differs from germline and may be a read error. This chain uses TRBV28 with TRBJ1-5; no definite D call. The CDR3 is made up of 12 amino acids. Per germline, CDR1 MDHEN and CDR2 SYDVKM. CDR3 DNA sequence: TGTGCCAGCAATTCGCTGGGTCAGCCCCAGCAGTTT. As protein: CASNSLGQPQQF.